This T cell receptor (beta chain) was found in a study of CD8 T cells in Susac syndrome. This CDR3 contains 15 residues. Trimming left V 5 bases short and J 6 bases short, with 18 bases between. CDR1 is SGHTA and CDR2 is FQGNSA in the germline V gene. Roughly 0.45 to 1 ug RNA was reverse transcribed with random hexamers. TCRdb called the immunoSEQ multiplex PCR reads again in MiXCR, with one record for every CDR3 protein. Of roughly 190,000 distinct CDR3 sequences detected, over 90% appear once; the ten largest clones hold around 0.16%. Recently defined diagnostic criteria for definite or probable disease were fulfilled by Susac syndrome patients.

Sequencing was carried out using CD8+ T cells from PBMCs. The chain recombines TRBV7-2 with TRBJ2-3, with D possibly TRBD2 on 7 matching bases. The clonotype comes from a human donor with Susac syndrome. The CDR3 spells CASSPSGSQGDTQYF. The CDR3 bases are TGTGCCAGCAGCCCTAGCGGATCACAGGGCGATACGCAGTATTTT.